What follows are 4 T cell receptor beta chains derived from one specimen sequenced in a study of immune characterization of retroperitoneal liposarcoma. TCRdb reprocessed the PCR reads with MiXCR, giving one entry per CDR3 protein. Of fewer than 9,500 distinct CDR3 sequences listed, more than 35% were seen once; the top ten hold about 10%. The sequenced sample consisted of tumor tissue. The source of these receptors is a male donor with retroperitoneal liposarcoma.

This clonotype was found a few times. V and J are TRBV27 and TRBJ2-3; unclear D gene. Per the germline V gene, CDR1 is MNHEY and CDR2 is SMNVEV (reference sequence). Trimming pared 4 bases from V and 6 bases from J, leaving 11 bases between. The CDR3 sequence is 13 residues long. The DNA of the CDR3 is TGTGCCAGCAGTTCAGAGGTGAGGGATACGCAGTATTTT. This translates into CASSSEVRDTQYF.

V and J are TRBV7-2 and TRBJ2-1, with 9 positions matching TRBD1. This CDR3 contains 14 residues. Germline CDR1 is SGHTA and CDR2 is FQGNSA. J gave up 10 bases and V 1 base, and 5 bases lay outside the gene matches. CDR3 protein: CASSLGGQGWEQFF. The CDR3 DNA follows: TGTGCCAGCAGCTTAGGTGGACAGGGGTGGGAGCAGTTCTTC.

This clonotype qualifies as medium-sized. J is TRBJ2-5 and V is TRBV7-8; tentatively, D is TRBD2 (7 bases). This CDR3 comprises 16 residues. Germline V gene sequence: CDR1 SGHVS, CDR2 FQNEAQ. V shed 1 base and J shed 2 bases, with 14 bases lying between them. The DNA for the CDR3 is TGTGCCAGCAGCTTAGTGGTAGGGGGGGGTCAAGAGACCCAGTACTTC. Protein: CASSLVVGGGQETQYF.

This clonotype is categorized as large. The chain recombines TRBV12-3 or TRBV12-4 with TRBJ2-1, with D perhaps being TRBD1 or TRBD2 (5 bases each). The DNA matches TRBJ2-5 better at its end, which makes the J call doubtful. The CDR3 totals 16 residues. The CDR3 sequence is CASSLAPGAGGETQYF. The CDR3, as DNA: TGTGCCAGCAGTTTAGCCCCCGGGGCCGGTGGAGAGACCCAGTACTTC.